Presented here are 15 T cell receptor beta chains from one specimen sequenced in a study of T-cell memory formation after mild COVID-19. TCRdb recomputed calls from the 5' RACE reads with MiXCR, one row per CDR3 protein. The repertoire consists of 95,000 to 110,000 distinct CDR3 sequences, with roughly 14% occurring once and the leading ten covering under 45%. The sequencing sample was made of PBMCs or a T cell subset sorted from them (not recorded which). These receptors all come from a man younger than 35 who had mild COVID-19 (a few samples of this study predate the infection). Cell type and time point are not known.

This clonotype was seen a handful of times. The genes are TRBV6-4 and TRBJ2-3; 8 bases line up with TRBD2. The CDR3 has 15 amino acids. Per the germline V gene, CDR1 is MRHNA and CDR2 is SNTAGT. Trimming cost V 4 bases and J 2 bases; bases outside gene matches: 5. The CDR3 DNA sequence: TGTGCCAGCAGTGCCAGCGGGGGTTCCACAGATACGCAGTATTTT. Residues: CASSASGGSTDTQYF.

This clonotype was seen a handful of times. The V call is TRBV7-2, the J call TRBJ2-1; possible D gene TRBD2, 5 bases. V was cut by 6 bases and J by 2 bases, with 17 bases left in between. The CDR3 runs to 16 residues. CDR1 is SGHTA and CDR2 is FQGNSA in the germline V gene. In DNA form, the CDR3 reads TGTGCCAGCAGTTCTACTCGGGGTGTGCCCTACAATGAGCAGTTCTTC. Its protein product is CASSSTRGVPYNEQFF.

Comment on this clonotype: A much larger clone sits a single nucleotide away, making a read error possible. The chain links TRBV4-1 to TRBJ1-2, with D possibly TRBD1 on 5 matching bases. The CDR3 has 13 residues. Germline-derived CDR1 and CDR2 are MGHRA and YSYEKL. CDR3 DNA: TGCGCCATCAGCCAGAGTGGGGGCTATGGCTACACCTTC. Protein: CAISQSGGYGYTF.

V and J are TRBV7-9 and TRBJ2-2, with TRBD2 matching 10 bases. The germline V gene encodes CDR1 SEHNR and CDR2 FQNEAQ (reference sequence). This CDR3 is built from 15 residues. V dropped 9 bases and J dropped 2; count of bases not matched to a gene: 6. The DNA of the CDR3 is TGTGCCAGGGTCGGACTAGCGGATAACACCGGGGAGCTGTTTTTT. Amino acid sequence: CARVGLADNTGELFF.

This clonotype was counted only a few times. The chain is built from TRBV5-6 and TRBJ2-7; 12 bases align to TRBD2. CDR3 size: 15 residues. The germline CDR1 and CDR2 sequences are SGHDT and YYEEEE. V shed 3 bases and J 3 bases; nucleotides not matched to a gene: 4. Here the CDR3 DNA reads TGTGCCAGCAGCTCTGGGACTAGCGGGTTCTACGAGCAGTACGTC. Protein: CASSSGTSGFYEQYV.

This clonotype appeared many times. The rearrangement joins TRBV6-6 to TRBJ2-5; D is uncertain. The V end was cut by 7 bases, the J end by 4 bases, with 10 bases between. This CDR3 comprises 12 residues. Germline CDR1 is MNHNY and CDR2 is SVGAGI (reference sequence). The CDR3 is CASTWKGETQYF. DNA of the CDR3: TGTGCCAGCACTTGGAAGGGAGAGACCCAGTACTTC.

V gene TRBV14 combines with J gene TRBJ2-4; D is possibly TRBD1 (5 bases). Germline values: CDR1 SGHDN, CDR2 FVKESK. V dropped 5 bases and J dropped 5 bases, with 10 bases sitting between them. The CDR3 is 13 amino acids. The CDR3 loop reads CASSDRQQNIQYF. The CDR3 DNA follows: TGTGCCAGCAGCGACCGACAGCAAAACATTCAGTACTTC.

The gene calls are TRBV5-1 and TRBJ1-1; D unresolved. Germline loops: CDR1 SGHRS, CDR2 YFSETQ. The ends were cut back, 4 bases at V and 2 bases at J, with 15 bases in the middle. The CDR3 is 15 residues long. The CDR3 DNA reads TGCGCCAGCAGCGCGGCGAAGCGCGTAAACACTGAAGCTTTCTTT. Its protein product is CASSAAKRVNTEAFF. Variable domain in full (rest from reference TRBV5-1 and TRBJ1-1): KAGVTQTPRYLIKTRGQQVTLSCSPISGHRSVSWYQQTPGQGLQFLFEYFSETQRNKGNFPGRFSGRQFSNSRSEMNVSTLELGDSALYLCASSAAKRVNTEAFFGQGTRLTVV.

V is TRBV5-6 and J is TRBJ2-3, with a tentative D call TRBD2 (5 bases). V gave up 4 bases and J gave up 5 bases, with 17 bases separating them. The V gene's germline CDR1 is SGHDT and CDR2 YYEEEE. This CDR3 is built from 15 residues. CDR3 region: CASSPFPPAGDTQYF. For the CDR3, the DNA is TGTGCCAGCAGCCCCTTCCCGCCCGCGGGAGATACGCAGTATTTT.

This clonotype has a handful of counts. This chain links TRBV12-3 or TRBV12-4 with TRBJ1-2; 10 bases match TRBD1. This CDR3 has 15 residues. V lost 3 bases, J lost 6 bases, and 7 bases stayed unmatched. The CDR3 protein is CASSFSRTGGNGYTF. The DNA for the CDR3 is TGTGCCAGCAGTTTTTCCCGGACAGGGGGTAATGGCTACACCTTC.

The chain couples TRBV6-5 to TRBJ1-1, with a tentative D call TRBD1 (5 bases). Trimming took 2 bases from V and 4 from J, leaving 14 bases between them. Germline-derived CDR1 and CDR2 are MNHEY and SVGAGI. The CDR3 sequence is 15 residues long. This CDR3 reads CASSYSSGPRTEAFF. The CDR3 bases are TGTGCCAGCAGTTACAGTTCGGGGCCCCGCACTGAAGCTTTCTTT.

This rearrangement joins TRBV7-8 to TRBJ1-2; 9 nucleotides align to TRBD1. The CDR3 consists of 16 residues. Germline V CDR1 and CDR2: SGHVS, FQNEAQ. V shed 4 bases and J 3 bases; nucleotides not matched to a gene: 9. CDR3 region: CASSSVWDRDYYGYTF. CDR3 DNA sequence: TGTGCCAGCAGCTCGGTCTGGGACAGGGATTACTATGGCTACACCTTC.

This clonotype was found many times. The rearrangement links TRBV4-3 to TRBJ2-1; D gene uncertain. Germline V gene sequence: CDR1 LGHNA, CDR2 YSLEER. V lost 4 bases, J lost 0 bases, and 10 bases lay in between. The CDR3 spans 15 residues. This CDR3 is CASSPGLGSYNEQFF. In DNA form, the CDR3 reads TGCGCCAGCAGCCCGGGCCTGGGCTCCTACAATGAGCAGTTCTTC.

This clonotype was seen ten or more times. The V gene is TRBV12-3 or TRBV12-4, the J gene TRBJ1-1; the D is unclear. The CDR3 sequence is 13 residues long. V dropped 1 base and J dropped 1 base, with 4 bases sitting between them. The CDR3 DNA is TGTGCCAGCAGTTTAGAGGGGAACACTGAAGCTTTCTTT. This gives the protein CASSLEGNTEAFF.

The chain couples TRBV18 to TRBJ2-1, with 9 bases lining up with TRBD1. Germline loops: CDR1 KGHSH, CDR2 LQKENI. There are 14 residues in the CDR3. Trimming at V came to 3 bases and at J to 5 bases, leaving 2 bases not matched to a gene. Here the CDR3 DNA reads TGTGCCAGCTCACCTTGGGACAGGGACAATGAGCAGTTCTTC. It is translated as CASSPWDRDNEQFF.